A selection of T cell receptor beta chains follows, all from one sample in a study of blood T cell repertoires in COVID-19. TCRdb's table, derived via immunoSEQ multiplex PCR, lists solely in-frame clones and lacks some. The sample holds approximately 200,000 clones; approximately 84% are singletons and the top ten take just under 1%. Sequenced input: peripheral blood. These receptors came from a man in his forties with acute or convalescent COVID-19. The CDR3 runs from the conserved cysteine through the conserved F or W. Each record gives: J gene, D gene, clone size, V gene, CDR3 protein, CDR3 DNA. The D gene is left open where the match is weak. The size of a clone is reported for some rows only, either as once, few or many, or as a class for expanded clones.

>TRBJ1-2|NA|NA|TRBV11-2
CASSLGTRDYGYTF
TGTGCCAGCAGCTTAGGGACACGGGACTATGGCTACACCTTC
>TRBJ1-4|NA|NA|TRBV30
CAWSREGGTYTTNEKLFF
TGTGCCTGGAGTAGGGAGGGGGGGACTTATACAACTAATGAAAAACTGTTTTTT
>TRBJ2-1|NA|NA|TRBV7-3
CASSLTNKDNEQFF
TGTGCCAGCAGCTTAACAAACAAAGACAATGAGCAGTTCTTC
>TRBJ2-7|TRBD2|few|TRBV3-1/TRBV3-2
CASSQAGGSYEQYF
TGTGCCAGCAGCCAAGCGGGGGGGTCCTACGAGCAGTACTTC
>TRBJ1-2|NA|NA|TRBV28
CASSLLFRTEAGYTF
TGTGCCAGCAGTTTATTATTTAGGACAGAAGCTGGCTACACCTTC
>TRBJ1-2|TRBD1|few|TRBV3-1/TRBV3-2
CASSLGTALSYGYTF
TGTGCCAGCAGCCTAGGGACAGCACTTAGCTATGGCTACACCTTC
>TRBJ1-1|TRBD1|NA|TRBV2
CASRGQGGGEAFF
TGTGCCAGCAGGGGACAGGGCGGTGGTGAAGCTTTCTTT
>TRBJ2-7|TRBD2|once|TRBV5-4
CARSLGPGGGQSYEQYF
TGTGCCCGCAGCTTGGGGCCCGGGGGGGGGCAGTCCTACGAGCAGTACTTC
>TRBJ1-2|NA|NA|TRBV19
CASSTPTRANYGYTF
TGTGCCAGTAGTACTCCGACTCGAGCTAACTATGGCTACACCTTC
>TRBJ2-2|TRBD2|NA|TRBV7-9
CASNLPGGVYTGELFF
TGTGCCAGCAACCTCCCTGGGGGGGTCTACACCGGGGAGCTGTTTTTT
>TRBJ1-2|NA|NA|TRBV29-1
CSVERRVGNYGYTF
TGCAGCGTTGAAAGGAGGGTGGGAAACTATGGCTACACCTTC
>TRBJ2-7|NA|few|TRBV2
CASSADITGSYEQYF
TGTGCCAGCAGTGCCGACATCACAGGCTCCTACGAGCAGTACTTC